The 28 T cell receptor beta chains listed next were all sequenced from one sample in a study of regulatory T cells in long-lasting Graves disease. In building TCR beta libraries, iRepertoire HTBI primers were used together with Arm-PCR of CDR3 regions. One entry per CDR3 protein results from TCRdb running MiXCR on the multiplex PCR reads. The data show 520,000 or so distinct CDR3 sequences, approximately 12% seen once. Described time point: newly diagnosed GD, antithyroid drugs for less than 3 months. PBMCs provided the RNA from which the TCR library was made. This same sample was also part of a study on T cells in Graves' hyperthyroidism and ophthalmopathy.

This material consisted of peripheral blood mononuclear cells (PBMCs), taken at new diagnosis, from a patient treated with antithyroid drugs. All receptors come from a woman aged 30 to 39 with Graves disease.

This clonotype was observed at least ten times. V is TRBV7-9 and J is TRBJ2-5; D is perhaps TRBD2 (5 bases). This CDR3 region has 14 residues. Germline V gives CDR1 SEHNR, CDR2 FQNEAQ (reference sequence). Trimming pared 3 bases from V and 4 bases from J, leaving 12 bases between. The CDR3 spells CASSLSRAGETQYF. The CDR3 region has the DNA TGTGCCAGCAGCTTGTCGAGGGCGGGAGAGACCCAGTACTTC.

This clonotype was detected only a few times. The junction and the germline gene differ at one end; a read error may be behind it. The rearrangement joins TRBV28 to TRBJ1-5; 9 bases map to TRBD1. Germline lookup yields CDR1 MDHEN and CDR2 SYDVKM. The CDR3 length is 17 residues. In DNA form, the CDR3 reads TGTGCCAGCAGTTTTTGGGTACAGGGGGCAAGCAATCGGCCCCAGCATTTT. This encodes CASSFWVQGASNRPQHF.

The CDR3 DNA follows: TGTGCCAGCAGTGACTCCACAGTGCCTACGCCGCCTTGTTGCTATGGCTACACCTTC. It yields the protein CASSDSTVPTPPCCYGYTF. V is TRBV6-4 and J is TRBJ1-2; D is ambiguous. CDR1 MRHNA and CDR2 SNTAGT come from the germline V gene. The CDR3 has 19 residues. The V end lost 0 bases, the J end lost 4 bases, and 24 bases lay between the germline ends.

The CDR3 is CSAQGPIASNEKLFF. The CDR3 nucleotides are TGCAGCGCACAGGGGCCCATTGCCTCTAATGAAAAACTGTTTTTT. The V gene is TRBV29-1, the J gene TRBJ1-4; 7 nucleotides align to TRBD1. After removal of 7 bases from V and 3 bases from J, the junction contained 11 bases not matched to a gene. Germline V gives CDR1 SQVTM, CDR2 ANQGSEA. This CDR3 has 15 amino acids.

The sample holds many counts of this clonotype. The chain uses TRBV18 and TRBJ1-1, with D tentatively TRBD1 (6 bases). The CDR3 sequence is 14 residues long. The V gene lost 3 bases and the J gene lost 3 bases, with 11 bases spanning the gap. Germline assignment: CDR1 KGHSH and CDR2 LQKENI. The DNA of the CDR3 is TGTGCCAGCTCACCCCAGGGGCTGGACACTGAAGCTTTCTTT. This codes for CASSPQGLDTEAFF.

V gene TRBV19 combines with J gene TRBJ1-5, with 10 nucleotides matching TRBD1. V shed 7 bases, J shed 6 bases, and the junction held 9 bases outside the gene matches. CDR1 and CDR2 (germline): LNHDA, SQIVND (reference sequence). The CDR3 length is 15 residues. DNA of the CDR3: TGTGCCAGTACCGAGGACAGGGGGGCGGCTCAGCCCCAGCATTTT. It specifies CASTEDRGAAQPQHF.

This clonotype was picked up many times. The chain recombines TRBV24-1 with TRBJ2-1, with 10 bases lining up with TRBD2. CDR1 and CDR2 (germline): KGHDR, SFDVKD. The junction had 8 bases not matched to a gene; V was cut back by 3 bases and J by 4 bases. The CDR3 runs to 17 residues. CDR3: CATSDETSGPKYNEQFF. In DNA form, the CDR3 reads TGTGCCACCAGTGATGAGACTAGCGGGCCAAAATACAATGAGCAGTTCTTC.

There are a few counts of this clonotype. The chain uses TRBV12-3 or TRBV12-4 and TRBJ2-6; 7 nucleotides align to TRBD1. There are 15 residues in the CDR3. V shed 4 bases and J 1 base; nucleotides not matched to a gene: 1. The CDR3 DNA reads TGTGCCAGCAGTTCGGACAGGTCTGGGGCCAACGTCCTGACTTTC. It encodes CASSSDRSGANVLTF.

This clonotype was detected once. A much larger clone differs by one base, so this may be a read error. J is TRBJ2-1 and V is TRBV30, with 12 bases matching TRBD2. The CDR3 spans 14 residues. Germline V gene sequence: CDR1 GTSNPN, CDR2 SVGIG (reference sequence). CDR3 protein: CAGSATSGSSEQFF. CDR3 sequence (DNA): TGTGCCGGGAGTGCGACTAGCGGGAGTTCTGAGCAGTTCTTC.

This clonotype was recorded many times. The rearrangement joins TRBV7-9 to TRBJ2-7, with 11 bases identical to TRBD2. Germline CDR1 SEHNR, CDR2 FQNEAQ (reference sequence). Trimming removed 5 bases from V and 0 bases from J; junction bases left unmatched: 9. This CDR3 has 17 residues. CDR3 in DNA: TGTGCCAGCAGCCGCGGGACTAGCGGTCTGTACTCCTACGAGCAGTACTTC. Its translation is CASSRGTSGLYSYEQYF.

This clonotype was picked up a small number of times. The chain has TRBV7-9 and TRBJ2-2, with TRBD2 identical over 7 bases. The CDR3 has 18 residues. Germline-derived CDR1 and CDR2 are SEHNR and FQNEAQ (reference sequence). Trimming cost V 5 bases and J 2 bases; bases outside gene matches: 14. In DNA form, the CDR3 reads TGTGCCAGCAGCCCAATCCATAGCGGGCCCTATAACACCGGGGAGCTGTTTTTT. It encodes CASSPIHSGPYNTGELFF.

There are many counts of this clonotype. DNA of the CDR3: TGTGCCAGCAGTTTAATAGGCGGACTAGCGGGCCCGAGCTCCTACAATGAGCAGTTCTTC. As protein: CASSLIGGLAGPSSYNEQFF. V is TRBV12-3 or TRBV12-4 and J is TRBJ2-1, with 11 positions matching TRBD2. The CDR3 runs to 20 residues. The V gene end was trimmed by 2 bases and the J gene end by 0 bases; junction bases not matched to a gene: 12.

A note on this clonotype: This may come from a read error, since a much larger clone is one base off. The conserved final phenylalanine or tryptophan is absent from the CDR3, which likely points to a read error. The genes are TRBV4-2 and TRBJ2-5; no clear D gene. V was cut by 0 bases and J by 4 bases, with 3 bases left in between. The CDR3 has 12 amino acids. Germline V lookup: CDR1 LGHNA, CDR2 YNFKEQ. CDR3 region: CASSQERETQYL. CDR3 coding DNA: TGTGCCAGCAGCCAAGAGCGAGAGACCCAGTACCTC.

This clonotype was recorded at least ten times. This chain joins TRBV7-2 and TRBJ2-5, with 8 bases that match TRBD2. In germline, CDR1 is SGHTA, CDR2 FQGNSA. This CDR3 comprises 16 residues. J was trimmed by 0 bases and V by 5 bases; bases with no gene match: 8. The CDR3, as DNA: TGTGCCAGCAGCCCCACCGGGGGGGCCTACCAAGAGACCCAGTACTTC. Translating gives CASSPTGGAYQETQYF.

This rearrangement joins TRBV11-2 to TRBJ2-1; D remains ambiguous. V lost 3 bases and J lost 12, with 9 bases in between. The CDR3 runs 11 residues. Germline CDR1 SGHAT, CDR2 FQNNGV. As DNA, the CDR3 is TGTGCCAGCAGCTTCTTGCGAACGCAGTTCTTC. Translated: CASSFLRTQFF.

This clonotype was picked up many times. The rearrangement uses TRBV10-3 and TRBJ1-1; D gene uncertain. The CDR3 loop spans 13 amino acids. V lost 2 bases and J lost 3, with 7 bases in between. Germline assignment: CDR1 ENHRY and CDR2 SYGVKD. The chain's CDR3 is CAISERVDTEAFF. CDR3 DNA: TGTGCCATCAGTGAGAGGGTGGACACTGAAGCTTTCTTT.

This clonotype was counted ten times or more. The CDR3 coding sequence is TGTGCCAGCAGATATGACAGGGCCTCGAACACCGGGGAGCTGTTTTTT. This translates into CASRYDRASNTGELFF. The chain joins TRBV27 to TRBJ2-2; 7 bases fit TRBD1. This CDR3 contains 16 residues. Unmatched junction bases numbered 7, after V lost 6 bases and J lost 0 bases. Germline V gene sequence: CDR1 MNHEY, CDR2 SMNVEV (reference sequence).

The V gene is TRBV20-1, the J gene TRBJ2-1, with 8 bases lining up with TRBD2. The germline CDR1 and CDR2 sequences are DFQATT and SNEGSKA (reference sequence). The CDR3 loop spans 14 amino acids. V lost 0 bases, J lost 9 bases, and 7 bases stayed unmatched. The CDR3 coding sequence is TGCAGTGCTAGAGATAGGGAGCGGGAGTTTGAGCAGTTCTTC. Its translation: CSARDREREFEQFF.

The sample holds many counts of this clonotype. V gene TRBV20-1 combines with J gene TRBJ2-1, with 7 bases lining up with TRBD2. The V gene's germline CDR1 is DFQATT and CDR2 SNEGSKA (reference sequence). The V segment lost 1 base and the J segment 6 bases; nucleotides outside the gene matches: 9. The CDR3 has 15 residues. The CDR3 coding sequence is TGCAGTGCTAGAGTGACCGGGAGGCGGGTCAATGAGCAGTTCTTC. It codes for CSARVTGRRVNEQFF.

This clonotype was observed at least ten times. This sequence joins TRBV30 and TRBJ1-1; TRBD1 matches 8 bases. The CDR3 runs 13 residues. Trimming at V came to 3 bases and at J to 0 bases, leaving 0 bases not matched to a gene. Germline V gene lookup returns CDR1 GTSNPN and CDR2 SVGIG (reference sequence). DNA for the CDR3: TGTGCCTGGAGGACAGGGGTGAACACTGAAGCTTTCTTT. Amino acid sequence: CAWRTGVNTEAFF.

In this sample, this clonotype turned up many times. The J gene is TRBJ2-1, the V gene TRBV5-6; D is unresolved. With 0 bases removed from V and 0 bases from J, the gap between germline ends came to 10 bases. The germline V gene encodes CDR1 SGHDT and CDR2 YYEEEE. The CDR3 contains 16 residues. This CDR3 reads CASSLVGMNSYNEQFF. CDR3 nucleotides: TGTGCCAGCAGCTTGGTAGGAATGAACTCCTACAATGAGCAGTTCTTC.

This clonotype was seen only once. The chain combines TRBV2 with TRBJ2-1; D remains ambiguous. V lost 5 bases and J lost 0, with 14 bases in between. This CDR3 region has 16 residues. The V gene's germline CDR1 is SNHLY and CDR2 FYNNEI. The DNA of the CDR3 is TGTGCCAGCAGTCCGACCCTTATGAGCTCCTACAATGAGCAGTTCTTC. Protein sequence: CASSPTLMSSYNEQFF.

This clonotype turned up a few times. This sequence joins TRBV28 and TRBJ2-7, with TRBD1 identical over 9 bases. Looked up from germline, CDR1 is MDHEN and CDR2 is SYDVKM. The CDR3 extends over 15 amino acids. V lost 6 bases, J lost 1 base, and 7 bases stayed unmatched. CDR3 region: CASRSPGTGSYEQYF. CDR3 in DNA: TGTGCCAGCAGATCCCCCGGGACAGGGTCCTACGAGCAGTACTTC. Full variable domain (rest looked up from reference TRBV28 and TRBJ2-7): DVKVTQSSRYLVKRTGEKVFLECVQDMDHENMFWYRQDPGLGLRLIYFSYDVKMKEKGDIPEGYSVSREKKERFSLILESASTNQTSMYLCASRSPGTGSYEQYFGPGTRLTVT.

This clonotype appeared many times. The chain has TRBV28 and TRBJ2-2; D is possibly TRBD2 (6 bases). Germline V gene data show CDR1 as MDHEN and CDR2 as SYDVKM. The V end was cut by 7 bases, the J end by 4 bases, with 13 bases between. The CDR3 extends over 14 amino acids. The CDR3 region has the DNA TGTGCCAGCATCTCCGGGGGTACCACCGGGGAGCTGTTTTTT. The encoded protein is CASISGGTTGELFF.

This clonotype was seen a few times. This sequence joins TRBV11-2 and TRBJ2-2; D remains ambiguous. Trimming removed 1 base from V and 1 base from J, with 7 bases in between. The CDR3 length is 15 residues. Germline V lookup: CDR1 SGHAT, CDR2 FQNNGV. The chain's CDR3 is CASSLVTKNTGELFF. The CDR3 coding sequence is TGTGCCAGCAGCTTAGTGACCAAGAACACCGGGGAGCTGTTTTTT.

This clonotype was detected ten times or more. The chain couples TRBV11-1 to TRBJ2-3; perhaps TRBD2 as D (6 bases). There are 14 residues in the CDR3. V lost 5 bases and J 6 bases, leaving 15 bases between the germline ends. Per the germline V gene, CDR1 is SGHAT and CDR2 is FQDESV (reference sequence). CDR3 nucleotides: TGTGCCAGCAGCCCCACTAGCCAGTGGGATACGCAGTATTTT. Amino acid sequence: CASSPTSQWDTQYF.

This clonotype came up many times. The CDR3 DNA is TGTGCCACTCGAACAGGGGATGAGCAGTTCTTC. This codes for CATRTGDEQFF. The rearrangement uses TRBV7-8 and TRBJ2-1; TRBD1 matches 7 bases. V lost 10 bases and J lost 8; bases outside the gene matches: 5. From germline, CDR1 is SGHVS and CDR2 FQNEAQ. This CDR3 is 11 amino acids long.

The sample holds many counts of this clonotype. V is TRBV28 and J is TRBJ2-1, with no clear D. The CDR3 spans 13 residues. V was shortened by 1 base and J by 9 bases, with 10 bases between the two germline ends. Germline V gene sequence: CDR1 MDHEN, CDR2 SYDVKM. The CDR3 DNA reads TGTGCCAGCAGTTTATCCACGCCTGGTGAGCAGTTCTTC. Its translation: CASSLSTPGEQFF.